These 18 T cell receptor beta chains share one sample of origin, sequenced in a study of blood T cell repertoires in COVID-19. Method: immunoSEQ multiplex PCR; TCRdb's copy keeps in-frame clones and lacks some. The table includes 90,000 to 140,000 clones, roughly 80% detected once. The sequencing sample was made of peripheral blood. Receptors were obtained from a woman between 65 and 79 years old with acute or convalescent COVID-19.

The rearrangement uses TRBV30 and TRBJ2-5, with a tentative D call TRBD1 (5 bases). V shed 0 bases and J shed 2 bases, with 13 bases lying between them. This CDR3 is 15 amino acids long. Per germline, CDR1 GTSNPN and CDR2 SVGIG (reference sequence). This CDR3 is CAWSVGAGFQETQYF. CDR3 DNA sequence: TGTGCCTGGAGTGTAGGGGCAGGGTTTCAAGAGACCCAGTACTTC.

The rearrangement links TRBV27 to TRBJ2-3; 8 nucleotides match TRBD1. Germline-derived CDR1 and CDR2 are MNHEY and SMNVEV (reference sequence). The V gene end was trimmed by 2 bases and the J gene end by 11 bases; junction bases not matched to a gene: 6. The CDR3 contains 13 residues. CDR3 loop: CASSLQGAMMQYF. The CDR3 DNA reads TGTGCCAGCAGTTTACAGGGGGCGATGATGCAGTATTTT.

The CDR3 coding sequence is TGTGCCAGCTCACCGGACCAGGGCTTTGAAAAACTGTTTTTT. Translated: CASSPDQGFEKLFF. The rearrangement links TRBV18 to TRBJ1-4, with D maybe TRBD1 (5 bases). The CDR3 loop spans 14 amino acids. V lost 3 bases to trimming and J lost 7 bases, with 12 bases between them. CDR1 is KGHSH, CDR2 LQKENI, per germline.

The table lists this clone with a count of one. The rearrangement links TRBV9 to TRBJ1-3, with TRBD1 matching 7 bases. The CDR3 totals 18 residues. J was trimmed by 0 bases and V by 0 bases; bases with no gene match: 9. CDR1 is SGDLS, CDR2 YYNGEE, per germline. The CDR3 loop reads CASSVEVGTDYSGNTIYF. CDR3 DNA sequence: TGTGCCAGCAGCGTAGAGGTCGGGACAGATTACTCTGGAAACACCATATATTTT.

This sequence joins TRBV20-1 and TRBJ1-6; D might be TRBD1 (6 bases). The CDR3 length is 17 residues. Trimming took 3 bases from V and 4 from J, leaving 19 bases between them. Germline assignment: CDR1 DFQATT and CDR2 SNEGSKA (reference sequence). This CDR3 reads CSASDTKTGVYNSPLHF. The CDR3 DNA sequence: TGCAGTGCTAGTGACACCAAGACAGGAGTGTATAATTCACCCCTCCACTTT.

This clone was observed a few times. The genes are TRBV5-6 and TRBJ1-3; D not certain. The germline gives CDR1 SGHDT, CDR2 YYEEEE. CDR3 length: 15 residues. V gave up 0 bases and J gave up 7 bases, with 14 bases separating them. CDR3 in amino acids: CASSLVDGGINTIYF. DNA for the CDR3: TGTGCCAGCAGCTTGGTAGATGGAGGGATCAACACCATATATTTT.

CDR3 sequence reads: CASSETSRLTSTDTQYF. DNA of the CDR3: TGTGCCAGCAGTGAAACTTCTAGGCTTACTAGCACAGATACGCAGTATTTT. This chain links TRBV2 with TRBJ2-3, with no clear D. V lost 2 bases to trimming and J lost 0 bases, with 15 bases between them. This CDR3 has 17 residues. Germline-derived CDR1 and CDR2 are SNHLY and FYNNEI.

The chain combines TRBV6-6 with TRBJ2-7; 8 bases are a match to TRBD2. The CDR3 runs to 15 residues. Germline lookup yields CDR1 MNHNY and CDR2 SVGAGI (reference sequence). Trimming at V came to 2 bases and at J to 3 bases, leaving 6 bases not matched to a gene. CDR3 loop: CASSYPAAGGYEQYF. The CDR3 DNA follows: TGTGCCAGCAGTTACCCGGCCGCGGGGGGCTACGAGCAGTACTTC.

The V gene is TRBV3-1 (or the pseudogene TRBV3-2), the J gene TRBJ2-7; D is unresolved. In germline, CDR1 is LGHDT, CDR2 YNNKEL (reference sequence). This CDR3 comprises 11 residues. V was cut by 6 bases and J by 1 base, with 4 bases left in between. The CDR3 is CASRASYEQYF. In DNA, the CDR3 is TGTGCCAGCAGAGCTTCCTACGAGCAGTACTTC.

J is TRBJ1-1 and V is TRBV5-8, with D unclear. The CDR3 sequence is 12 residues long. The germline gives CDR1 SGHTS, CDR2 YDEGEE. Trimming took off 2 bases at V and 6 bases at J, with 8 bases between the two ends. The DNA of the CDR3 is TGTGCCAGCAGCTTCGTACTTCCTGAAGCTTTCTTT. Residues: CASSFVLPEAFF.

This rearrangement joins TRBV7-2 to TRBJ2-1; D may be TRBD2 (7 bases). Trimming removed 5 bases from V and 3 bases from J, with 14 bases in between. Germline values: CDR1 SGHTA, CDR2 FQGNSA. The CDR3 spans 15 residues. DNA of the CDR3: TGTGCCAGCAGCCCAACGGGGGGCGACTACAATGAGCAGTTCTTC. Its protein is CASSPTGGDYNEQFF.

The chain recombines TRBV18 with TRBJ1-4; perhaps TRBD1 as D (5 bases). The V gene lost 1 base and the J gene lost 3 bases, with 15 bases spanning the gap. This CDR3 spans 17 amino acids. The germline CDR1 and CDR2 sequences are KGHSH and LQKENI. The CDR3: CASSPLVAGIANEKLFF. Here the CDR3 DNA reads TGTGCCAGCTCACCACTCGTCGCAGGGATTGCTAATGAAAAACTGTTTTTT.

The V and J genes are TRBV6-5 and TRBJ1-4; D possibly corresponds to TRBD1 (5 bases). CDR1 is MNHEY, CDR2 SVGAGI, per germline. Trimming stripped 0 bases from V and 5 bases from J, with 13 bases between. The length of the CDR3 is 16 residues. The CDR3 DNA sequence: TGTGCCAGCAGTTACTCGACGTCGCAGGGCAATGAAAAACTGTTTTTT. Translation gives CASSYSTSQGNEKLFF.

The J gene is TRBJ1-3, the V gene TRBV2; no definite D call. CDR3 size: 12 residues. V lost 1 base to trimming and J lost 7 bases, with 5 bases between them. Germline CDR1 reads SNHLY; CDR2 reads FYNNEI. The CDR3 protein is CASSEEENTIYF. The CDR3 DNA reads as TGTGCCAGCAGTGAAGAAGAGAACACCATATATTTT.

The CDR3 DNA follows: TGCAGCGTACAGACTAGCGGTAACCAAGAGACCCAGTACTTC. It yields the protein CSVQTSGNQETQYF. This sequence joins TRBV29-1 and TRBJ2-5; 9 bases align to TRBD2. The V and J ends lost 6 bases and 0 bases, in that order; junction bases with no gene match: 5. The CDR3 runs 14 residues. Germline V gives CDR1 SQVTM, CDR2 ANQGSEA.

CDR3 amino acids: CASSPGGRQSDYGYTF. Written as DNA, the CDR3 is TGTGCCAGTAGTCCCGGGGGGAGACAGAGCGACTATGGCTACACCTTC. This chain uses TRBV19 with TRBJ1-2; D perhaps matches TRBD1 (5 bases). The CDR3 spans 16 residues. Germline V lookup: CDR1 LNHDA, CDR2 SQIVND (reference sequence). V was pared by 5 bases and J by 3 bases, with 19 bases between.

The V gene is TRBV29-1, the J gene TRBJ1-1; D is unresolved. The germline V gene has CDR1 SQVTM and CDR2 ANQGSEA. The CDR3 extends over 16 amino acids. Trimming cost V 1 base and J 0 bases, with 15 bases left between them. The CDR3 DNA is TGCAGCGTTGAAGGCGGAAGAGGGTTAATGAACACTGAAGCTTTCTTT. Residues: CSVEGGRGLMNTEAFF.

The genes are TRBV6-5 and TRBJ2-1; tentatively, D is TRBD2 (6 bases). Trimming removed 10 bases from V and 10 bases from J, with 11 bases in between. Per germline, CDR1 MNHEY and CDR2 SVGAGI. There are 10 residues in the CDR3. CDR3: CATGRGEQFF. CDR3 DNA sequence: TGTGCCACCGGGCGGGGAGAGCAGTTCTTC.